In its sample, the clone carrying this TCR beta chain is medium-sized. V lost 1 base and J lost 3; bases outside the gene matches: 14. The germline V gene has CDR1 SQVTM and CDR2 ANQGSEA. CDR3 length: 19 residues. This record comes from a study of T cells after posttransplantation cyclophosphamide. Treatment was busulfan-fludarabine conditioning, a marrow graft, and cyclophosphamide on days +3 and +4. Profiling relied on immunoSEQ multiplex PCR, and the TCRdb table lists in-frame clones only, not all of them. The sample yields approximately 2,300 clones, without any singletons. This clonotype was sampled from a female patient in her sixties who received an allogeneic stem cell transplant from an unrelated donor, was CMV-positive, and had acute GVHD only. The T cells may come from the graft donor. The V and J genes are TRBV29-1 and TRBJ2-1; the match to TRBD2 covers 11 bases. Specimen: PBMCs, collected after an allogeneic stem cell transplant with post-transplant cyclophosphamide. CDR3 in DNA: TGCAGCGTTGAAGGTATCAAAAGGGGACTAGCGGAACTCTACAATGAGCAGTTCTTC. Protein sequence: CSVEGIKRGLAELYNEQFF.